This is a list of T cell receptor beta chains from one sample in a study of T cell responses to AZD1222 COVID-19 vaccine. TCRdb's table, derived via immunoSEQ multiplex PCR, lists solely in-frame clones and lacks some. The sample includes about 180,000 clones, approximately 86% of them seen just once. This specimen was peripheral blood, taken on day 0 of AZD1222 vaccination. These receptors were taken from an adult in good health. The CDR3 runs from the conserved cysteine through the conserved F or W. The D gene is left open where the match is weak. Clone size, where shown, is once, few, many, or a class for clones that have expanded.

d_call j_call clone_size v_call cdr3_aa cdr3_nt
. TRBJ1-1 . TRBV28 CASSFRVGSTEAFF TGTGCCAGCAGTTTCAGGGTTGGGAGCACTGAAGCTTTCTTT
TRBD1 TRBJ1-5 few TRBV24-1 CATSPGGEGNQPQHF TGTGCCACCAGTCCAGGGGGCGAGGGCAATCAGCCCCAGCATTTT
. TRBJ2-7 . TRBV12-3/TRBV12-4 CASSLVGGHEQYF TGTGCCAGCAGTCTCGTAGGGGGTCACGAGCAGTACTTC
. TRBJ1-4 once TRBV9 CASSTSGGANEKLFF TGTGCCAGCAGCACCTCCGGGGGGGCTAATGAAAAACTGTTTTTT
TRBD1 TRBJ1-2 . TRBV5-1 CASSSGGGQNYGYTF TGCGCCAGCAGCTCGGGAGGGGGACAGAACTATGGCTACACCTTC
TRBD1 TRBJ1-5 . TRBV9 CARDRAGKPQHF TGTGCCAGAGACAGGGCCGGTAAGCCCCAGCATTTT
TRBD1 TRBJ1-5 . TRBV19 CASKDGTANQPQHF TGTGCCAGTAAGGACGGGACAGCAAATCAGCCCCAGCATTTT
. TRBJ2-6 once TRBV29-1 CSVDGRPGANVLTF TGCAGCGTTGATGGACGTCCTGGGGCCAACGTCCTGACTTTC
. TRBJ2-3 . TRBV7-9 CASSPDSTDTQYF TGTGCCAGCAGCCCGGACAGCACAGATACGCAGTATTTT
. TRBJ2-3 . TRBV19 CASSITGSTDTQYF TGTGCCAGTAGCATTACAGGGAGCACAGATACGCAGTATTTT
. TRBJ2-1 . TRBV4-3 CASSQDLGGQRPGNEQFF TGCGCCAGCAGCCAAGATCTGGGGGGACAGCGTCCGGGGAATGAGCAGTTCTTC
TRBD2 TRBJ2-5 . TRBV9 CASSTLAGDQETQYF TGTGCCAGCAGCACTCTAGCGGGGGACCAAGAGACCCAGTACTTC
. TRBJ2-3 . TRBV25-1 CASSASAGARTQYF TGTGCCAGCAGTGCTTCGGCGGGGGCGCGAACGCAGTATTTT
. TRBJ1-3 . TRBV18 CASSPPDSHTIYF TGTGCCAGCTCACCACCGGACTCACACACCATATATTTT
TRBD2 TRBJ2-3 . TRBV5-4 CASSKAGGALDTQYF TGTGCCAGCAGCAAAGCCGGGGGGGCCCTAGATACGCAGTATTTT
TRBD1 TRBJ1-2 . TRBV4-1 CASSQEVGTGASNYGYTF TGCGCCAGCAGCCAAGAGGTCGGGACAGGAGCGTCTAACTATGGCTACACCTTC
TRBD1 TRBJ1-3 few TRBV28 CASSFLDRGGNTIYF TGTGCCAGCAGTTTTTTGGACAGGGGAGGAAACACCATATATTTT
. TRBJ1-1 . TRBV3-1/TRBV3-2 CASSQDFPGGEAFF TGTGCCAGCAGCCAAGATTTTCCCGGGGGTGAAGCTTTCTTT
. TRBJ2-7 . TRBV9 CASSVAGDTPYEQYF TGTGCCAGCAGCGTAGCAGGGGATACACCCTACGAGCAGTACTTC
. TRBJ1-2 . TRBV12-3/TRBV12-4 CASTLSGPGGYTF TGTGCCAGCACCTTGAGTGGGCCGGGTGGCTACACCTTC
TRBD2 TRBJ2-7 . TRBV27 CASSSGGGVNEQYF TGTGCCAGCAGTTCGGGCGGGGGGGTAAACGAGCAGTACTTC
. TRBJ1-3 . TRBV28 CASAPERGFGNTIYF TGTGCCAGCGCACCCGAGCGGGGGTTCGGAAACACCATATATTTT
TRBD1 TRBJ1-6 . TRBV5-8 CASSLGGQGSSPLHF TGTGCCAGCAGCTTGGGAGGACAGGGGAGCTCACCCCTCCACTTT
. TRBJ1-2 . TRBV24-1 CATPPSGLDGYTF TGTGCCACCCCTCCTTCAGGGTTGGATGGCTACACCTTC
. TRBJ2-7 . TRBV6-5 CAGSPSRANSYEQYF TGTGCCGGATCACCCTCCCGGGCCAACTCCTACGAGCAGTACTTC
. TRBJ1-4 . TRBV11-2 CASSLTDRNEKLFF TGTGCCAGCAGCTTGACGGACAGAAATGAAAAACTGTTTTTT
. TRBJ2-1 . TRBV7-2 CASSNLASPYNEQFF TGTGCCAGCAGCAACCTAGCCTCCCCCTACAATGAGCAGTTCTTC
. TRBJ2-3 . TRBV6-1 CASSEQGGDTQYF TGTGCCAGCAGTGAACAGGGCGGAGATACGCAGTATTTT
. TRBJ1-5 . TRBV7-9 CASSYGISNQPQHF TGTGCCAGCAGCTACGGGATAAGCAATCAGCCCCAGCATTTT
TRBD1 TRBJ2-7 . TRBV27 CASSVGQGAYEQYF TGTGCCAGCAGCGTAGGACAGGGGGCCTACGAGCAGTACTTC
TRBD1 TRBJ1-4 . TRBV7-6 CASSLTLDRMPNEKLFF TGTGCCAGCAGCTTAACGTTGGACAGGATGCCTAATGAAAAACTGTTTTTT
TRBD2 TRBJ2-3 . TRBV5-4 CASSFLRGGDTQYF TGTGCCAGCAGCTTCCTGCGGGGGGGGGATACGCAGTATTTT
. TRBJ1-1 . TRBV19 CASSSPGAMNTEAFF TGTGCCAGTAGTTCCCCAGGTGCTATGAACACTGAAGCTTTCTTT
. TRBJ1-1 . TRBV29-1 CSVGLDGLLVNTEAFF TGCAGCGTGGGGTTGGACGGCCTCCTAGTGAACACTGAAGCTTTCTTT
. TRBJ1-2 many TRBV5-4 CASSSQGTLSYTF TGTGCCAGCAGCTCTCAGGGGACTTTGAGCTACACCTTC
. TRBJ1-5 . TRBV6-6 CASVQGGNQPQHF TGTGCCAGCGTACAGGGTGGAAATCAGCCCCAGCATTTT
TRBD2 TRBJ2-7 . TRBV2 CASSLAGGEQYF TGTGCCAGCAGTCTAGCGGGAGGCGAGCAGTACTTC